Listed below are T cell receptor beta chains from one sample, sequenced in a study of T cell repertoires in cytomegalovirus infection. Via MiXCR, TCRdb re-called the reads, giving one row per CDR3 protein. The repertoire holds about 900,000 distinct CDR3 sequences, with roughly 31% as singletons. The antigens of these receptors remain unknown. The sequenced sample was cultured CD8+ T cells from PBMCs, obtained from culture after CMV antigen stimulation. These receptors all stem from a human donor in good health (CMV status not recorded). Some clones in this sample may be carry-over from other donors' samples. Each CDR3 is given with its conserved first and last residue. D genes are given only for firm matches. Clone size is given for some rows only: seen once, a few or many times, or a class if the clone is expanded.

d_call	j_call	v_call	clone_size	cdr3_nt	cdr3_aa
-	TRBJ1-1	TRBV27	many	TGTGCCAGCAGTTTTACTGGGTTGAACACTGAAGCTTTCTTT	CASSFTGLNTEAFF
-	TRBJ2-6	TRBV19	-	TGTGCCAGTAGTCCCGCGTCTGGGGCCAACGTCCTGACTTTC	CASSPASGANVLTF
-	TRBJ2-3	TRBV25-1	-	TGTGCCTCCTTCACAGATACGCAGTATTTT	CASFTDTQYF
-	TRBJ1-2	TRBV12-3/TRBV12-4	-	TGTGACAGCAGTTTATCGGGAAACGCTAACTATGGCTACACCTTC	CDSSLSGNANYGYTF
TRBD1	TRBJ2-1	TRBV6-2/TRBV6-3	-	TGTGCCAGCAGCGGGACAGGGGGCTTGGATGAGCAGTTCTTC	CASSGTGGLDEQFF
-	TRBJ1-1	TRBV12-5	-	TGTGCTAGTGGTTTCATGAACACTGAAGCTTTCTTT	CASGFMNTEAFF
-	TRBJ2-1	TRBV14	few	TGTGCCAGCAGCCAAAAACAGCGAACCTACAATGAGCAGTTCTTC	CASSQKQRTYNEQFF
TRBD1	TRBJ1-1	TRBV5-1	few	TGCGCCAGCAGCAACAGACAGGGGGCAGGTGGGGACGCTTTCTTT	CASSNRQGAGGDAFF
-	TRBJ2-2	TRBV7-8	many	TGTGCCAGCAACCAATATCGAGGGGCTGGGAGCGGGGAGCTGTTTTTT	CASNQYRGAGSGELFF
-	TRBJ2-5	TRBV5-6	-	TGTGCCAGCAGCACGCCCGGGAATAGCCAAGAGACCCAGTACTTC	CASSTPGNSQETQYF
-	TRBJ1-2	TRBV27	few	TGTGCCAGCAGTCATTTAACAGGGATGGAGGGCTACACCTTC	CASSHLTGMEGYTF
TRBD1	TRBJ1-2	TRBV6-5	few	TGTGCCAGCAGTTACAGGTCGACAGGGTCCCTGGTGGGGTATGGCTACACCTTC	CASSYRSTGSLVGYGYTF
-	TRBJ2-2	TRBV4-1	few	TGCGCCAGCTCCCCTGGGCTAGCCACCGGGGAGCTGTTTTTT	CASSPGLATGELFF
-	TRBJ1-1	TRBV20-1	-	TGCAGTGCTTTACCACAGTTGAACACTGAAGCTTTCTTT	CSALPQLNTEAFF
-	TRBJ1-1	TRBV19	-	TGTGCCAGTAGTATAGATTACAGGACAGAAGCTTTCTTT	CASSIDYRTEAFF
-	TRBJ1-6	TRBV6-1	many	TGTGCCAGCTACGATCGGGGCTATAATTCACCCCTCCACTTT	CASYDRGYNSPLHF
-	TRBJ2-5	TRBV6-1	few	TGTGCCAGCAGTCACCGTGTCAGGCAAGAGACCCAGTACTTC	CASSHRVRQETQYF
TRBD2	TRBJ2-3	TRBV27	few	TGTGCCAGCAGTTCAGCGGGGGGATTGGATACGCAGTATTTT	CASSSAGGLDTQYF